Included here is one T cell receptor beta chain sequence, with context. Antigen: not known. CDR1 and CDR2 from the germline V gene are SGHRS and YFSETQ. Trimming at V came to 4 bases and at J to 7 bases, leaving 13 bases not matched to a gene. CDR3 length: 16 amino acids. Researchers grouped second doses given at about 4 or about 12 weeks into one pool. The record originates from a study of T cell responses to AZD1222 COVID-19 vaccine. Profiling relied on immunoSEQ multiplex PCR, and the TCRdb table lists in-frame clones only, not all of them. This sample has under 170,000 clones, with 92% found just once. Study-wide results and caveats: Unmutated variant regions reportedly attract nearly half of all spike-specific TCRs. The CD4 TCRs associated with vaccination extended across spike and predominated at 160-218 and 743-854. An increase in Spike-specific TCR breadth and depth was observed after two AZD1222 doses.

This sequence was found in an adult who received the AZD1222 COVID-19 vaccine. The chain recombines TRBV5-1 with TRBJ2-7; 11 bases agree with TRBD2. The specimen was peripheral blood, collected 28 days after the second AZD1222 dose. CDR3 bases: TGCGCCAGCAGCCCCTTGACTAGCGGGACCTCCCGGGAGCAGTACTTC. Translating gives CASSPLTSGTSREQYF.